This T cell receptor (beta chain) was recovered during a study of blood T cell repertoires in COVID-19. Looked up from germline, CDR1 is SGHTA and CDR2 is FQGTGA. This CDR3 is 13 amino acids long. V gave up 5 bases and J gave up 8 bases; unmatched junction bases: 4. Measured with immunoSEQ multiplex PCR; TCRdb has only the in-frame clones, and not every one. This sample has tens of thousands of clones, with about four fifths found just once. Sequences were obtained from peripheral blood. The sequence was collected from a man in his 70s with COVID-19, enrolled during active disease. The chain joins TRBV7-3 to TRBJ2-3, with 10 bases fitting TRBD2. The CDR3 is CASSPERGGTQYF. CDR3 bases: TGTGCCAGCAGCCCCGAGCGGGGGGGTACGCAGTATTTT.